This entry lists 17 T cell receptor beta chains sequenced from one sample in a study of PD-L1 blockade in urothelial cancer. TCRdb's copy holds only in-frame clones and misses some; the assay was immunoSEQ multiplex PCR. Of tens of thousands of clones listed, over 75% are singletons. Sequenced material: PBMCs, taken around atezolizumab (anti-PD-L1) treatment. The origin of the receptors is a man in his sixties or seventies with urothelial cancer.

In this sample, this clone turned up a few times. The V and J genes are TRBV19 and TRBJ1-1; 8 nucleotides align to TRBD1. The germline gives CDR1 LNHDA, CDR2 SQIVND (reference sequence). This CDR3 is built from 13 residues. Trimming cost V 8 bases and J 1 base; bases outside gene matches: 3. In DNA form, the CDR3 reads TGTGCCAGTGGACAGGGAAAGAACACTGAAGCTTTCTTT. This gives the protein CASGQGKNTEAFF.

This clone was recorded once. The rearrangement joins TRBV5-1 to TRBJ1-1, with TRBD1 matching over 8 bases. Looked up from germline, CDR1 is SGHRS and CDR2 is YFSETQ. This CDR3 has 15 residues. The V segment lost 2 bases and the J segment 4 bases; nucleotides outside the gene matches: 7. CDR3: CASSLLQGGGTEAFF. The CDR3 coding sequence is TGCGCCAGCAGCTTACTACAGGGGGGTGGCACTGAAGCTTTCTTT.

The chain uses TRBV29-1 and TRBJ1-1, with 10 bases aligning to TRBD1. Germline V lookup: CDR1 SQVTM, CDR2 ANQGSEA. The junction had 8 bases not matched to a gene; V was cut back by 8 bases and J by 5 bases. This CDR3 region has 13 residues. CDR3 sequence (DNA): TGCAGCTCGAGGACAGGGGGAGGGACTGAAGCTTTCTTT. Protein sequence: CSSRTGGGTEAFF.

The CDR3 here is CASSPRVGGAFF. The CDR3 nucleotides read TGTGCCAGCAGTCCCAGGGTGGGGGGAGCTTTCTTT. This sequence joins TRBV5-4 and TRBJ1-1; possibly TRBD1 for D (5 bases). This CDR3 is built from 12 residues. CDR1 is SGHNT and CDR2 is YYREEE in the germline V gene (reference sequence). Trimming cost V 5 bases and J 10 bases, with 15 bases left between them. The full variable domain, with the rest looked up from reference TRBV5-4 and TRBJ1-1, is ETGVTQSPTHLIKTRGQQVTLRCSSQSGHNTVSWYQQALGQGPQFIFQYYREEENGRGNFPPRFSGLQFPNYSSELNVNALELDDSALYLCASSPRVGGAFFGQGTRLTVV.

The rearrangement links TRBV14 to TRBJ2-7; a possible D gene is TRBD2 (6 bases). This CDR3 comprises 16 residues. Trimming removed 4 bases from V and 4 bases from J, with 20 bases in between. Germline CDR1 reads SGHDN; CDR2 reads FVKESK. The CDR3 bases are TGTGCCAGCAGCCCCCCCGGGAACGCGGGGAAATACGAGCAGTACTTC. Encoded protein: CASSPPGNAGKYEQYF.

The chain couples TRBV11-2 to TRBJ1-5, with 9 bases lining up with TRBD1. Germline values: CDR1 SGHAT, CDR2 FQNNGV. CDR3 length: 14 residues. V lost 3 bases and J lost 4; bases outside the gene matches: 1. The CDR3 DNA follows: TGTGCCAGCAGCTTGGGACAGGGTAATCAGCCCCAGCATTTT. Translation: CASSLGQGNQPQHF.

The chain employs TRBV6-1 and TRBJ2-5; 7 bases align to TRBD2. Per the germline V gene, CDR1 is MNHNS and CDR2 is SASEGT. The length of the CDR3 is 15 residues. V shed 2 bases and J 2 bases; nucleotides not matched to a gene: 5. CDR3 loop: CASSEILAFQETQYF. CDR3 coding DNA: TGTGCCAGCAGTGAAATACTAGCGTTTCAAGAGACCCAGTACTTC.

The chain links TRBV5-1 to TRBJ2-1, with 11 bases that match TRBD2. The CDR3 length is 17 residues. V shed 1 base and J 5 bases; nucleotides not matched to a gene: 8. The germline gives CDR1 SGHRS, CDR2 YFSETQ. The CDR3 reads CASSLPESSGRDNEQFF. The CDR3 coding sequence is TGCGCCAGCAGCTTGCCGGAAAGTAGCGGGAGGGACAATGAGCAGTTCTTC.

The V call is TRBV27, the J call TRBJ1-2; D may be TRBD1 (6 bases). V was pared by 6 bases and J by 2 bases, with 10 bases between. The germline CDR1 and CDR2 sequences are MNHEY and SMNVEV (reference sequence). The CDR3 length is 13 residues. In DNA, the CDR3 is TGTGCCAGCAGCCAGGACAGAAACTATGGCTACACCTTC. Encoded protein: CASSQDRNYGYTF.

The chain is built from TRBV6-1 and TRBJ2-5; 12 positions agree with TRBD1. The CDR3 sequence is 17 residues long. J gave up 4 bases and V 2 bases, and 8 bases lay outside the gene matches. Germline CDR1 and CDR2: MNHNS and SASEGT. The CDR3 region is CASSEQGQGAGGETQYF. The DNA of the CDR3 is TGTGCCAGCAGTGAACAGGGACAGGGGGCGGGAGGAGAGACCCAGTACTTC.

This chain links TRBV27 with TRBJ2-1, with 7 bases matching TRBD2. Germline values: CDR1 MNHEY, CDR2 SMNVEV (reference sequence). The CDR3 covers 17 residues. J lost 1 base, V lost 4 bases, and 10 bases had no gene match. CDR3 nucleotides: TGTGCCAGCAGTTACGGGTGGGGGAGGGAGTCCTACAATGAGCAGTTCTTC. As protein: CASSYGWGRESYNEQFF.

This chain joins TRBV5-6 and TRBJ1-2; TRBD1 might be the D (6 bases). Germline V lookup: CDR1 SGHDT, CDR2 YYEEEE. The CDR3 is made up of 13 amino acids. V lost 4 bases to trimming and J lost 4 bases, with 11 bases between them. Here the CDR3 DNA reads TGTGCCAGCAGCCAACAGGGTGTCTATGGCTACACCTTC. It yields the protein CASSQQGVYGYTF.

This chain joins TRBV21-1 and TRBJ2-7; TRBD2 is the table's D call and was not checked against the DNA. TRBV21-1 is an annotated pseudogene. This CDR3 contains 17 residues. The CDR3 sequence: CASSKLGRHGGRVRQYF. As DNA, the CDR3 is TGTGCCAGCAGCAAACTGGGGCGTCATGGCGGGAGGGTTCGGCAGTACTTC.

The chain joins TRBV7-8 to TRBJ2-7; D unclear. V gave up 5 bases and J gave up 3 bases, with 11 bases separating them. The CDR3 totals 13 residues. CDR1 and CDR2 (germline): SGHVS, FQNEAQ. CDR3 sequence: CASSPPRGYEQYF. DNA of the CDR3: TGTGCCAGCAGCCCCCCTAGAGGCTACGAGCAGTACTTC. Combining the CDR3 with reference TRBV7-8 and TRBJ2-7 gives the whole variable domain GAGVSQSPRYKVAKRGQDVALRCDPISGHVSLFWYQQALGQGPEFLTYFQNEAQLDKSGLPSDRFFAERPEGSVSTLKIQRTQQEDSAVYLCASSPPRGYEQYFGPGTRLTVT.

The V and J genes are TRBV5-1 and TRBJ1-2, with 12 bases that match TRBD1. Germline V lookup: CDR1 SGHRS, CDR2 YFSETQ. V dropped 0 bases and J dropped 8; count of bases not matched to a gene: 5. The CDR3 has 15 amino acids. CDR3 DNA: TGCGCCAGCAGCTTGGGCGGGACAGGGGGCCGGGGCTACACCTTC. Translating gives CASSLGGTGGRGYTF.

The chain employs TRBV19 and TRBJ1-5; 7 bases fit TRBD1. The germline V gene encodes CDR1 LNHDA and CDR2 SQIVND (reference sequence). The CDR3 is 13 residues long. The CDR3 is CATSTGRNQPQHF. The CDR3 nucleotides are TGTGCGACCTCGACAGGGCGCAATCAGCCCCAGCATTTT.

The chain joins TRBV30 to TRBJ1-2; a weak D match, TRBD1 (5 bases). In germline, CDR1 is GTSNPN, CDR2 SVGIG (reference sequence). CDR3 length: 14 residues. Trimming took 3 bases from V and 7 from J, leaving 18 bases between them. CDR3 loop: CAWRMWGVVSGYTF. CDR3 nucleotide sequence: TGTGCCTGGAGGATGTGGGGGGTAGTAAGTGGCTACACCTTC.